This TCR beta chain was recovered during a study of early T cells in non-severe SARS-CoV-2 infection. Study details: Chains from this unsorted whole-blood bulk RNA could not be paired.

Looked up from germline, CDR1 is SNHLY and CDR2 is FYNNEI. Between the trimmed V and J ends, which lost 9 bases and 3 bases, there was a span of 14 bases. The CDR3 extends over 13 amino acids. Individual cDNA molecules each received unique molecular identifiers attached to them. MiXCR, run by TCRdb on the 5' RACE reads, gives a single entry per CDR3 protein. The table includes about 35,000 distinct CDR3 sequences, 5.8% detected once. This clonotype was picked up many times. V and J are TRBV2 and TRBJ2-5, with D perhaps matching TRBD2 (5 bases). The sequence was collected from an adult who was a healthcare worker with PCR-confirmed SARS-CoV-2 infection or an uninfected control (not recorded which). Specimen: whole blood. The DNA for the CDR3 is TGTGCCAGTTTATCGCGGGCAGAAGAGACCCAGTACTTC. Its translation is CASLSRAEETQYF.